This entry is about one T cell receptor beta chain. The data originate from a study of monozygotic twins with inflammatory bowel disease. Each CDR3 protein gets one entry in TCRdb, which reprocessed the 5' RACE reads and gives no DNA. The sample table includes around 150,000 distinct CDR3 sequences. This TCR was sampled from a human donor with ulcerative colitis or Crohn's disease, or a healthy co-twin of an affected twin (not recorded which). The sequencing input was blood.

CDR3 residues: CASSSSGGLGTEAFF. The rearrangement links TRBV6-2 or TRBV6-3 to TRBJ1-1. The CDR3 covers 15 residues. Germline lookup yields CDR1 MNHEY and CDR2 SVGEGT.